This T cell receptor (beta chain) derives from a study of tissue T cells after allogeneic stem cell transplantation. Study-level points and caveats: Blood and spleen captured only part of the tissue TCR repertoire. Within patients, tissue anatomy strongly shaped TCR repertoire composition.

There are a few counts of this clone. Its antigen remains unknown. The gene names here belong to mouse. Survey-depth TCRbeta CDR3 sequencing reported V/J genes and productive frequencies. The assay was immunoSEQ multiplex PCR, and TCRdb's table has in-frame clones only and misses some. The data show 7,000 to 10,000 clones, approximately 45% seen once. As to time point: mouse harvest day 7 after allogeneic transplant. The graft held 10^6 splenic CD5+ T cells and 10^7 T-cell-depleted bone marrow cells. This mouse GVHD model was MHC-mismatched B6 to BALB/c, profiled day 7 or 14. The sequenced sample was gut tissue. This TCR derives from a female BALB/c mouse given C57BL/6 T cells with graft-versus-host disease after an allogeneic hematopoietic cell transplant.

Here the CDR3 reads CASSLPDRGLERLFF. The part of the CDR3 DNA that was read is TGTGCCAGCTCTCTCCCGGACAGGGGGCTCGAAAGATTATTT. The chain uses TRBV12-1 and TRBJ1-4, with 11 bases identical to TRBD1. The read stops 1 residue short of the end of the CDR3; the missing end is completed from the germline J gene. The germline CDR1 and CDR2 sequences are SGHSN and HYEKVE. V lost 0 bases and J lost 7; bases outside the gene matches: 3. The CDR3 contains 15 residues.